This T cell receptor beta chain comes out of a study of blood T cell repertoires in COVID-19. Study overall: Sites across the United States, Italy and Spain contributed samples from acute and convalescent COVID-19.

CDR1 and CDR2 from the germline V gene are LGHDT and YNNKEL (reference sequence). V shed 4 bases, J shed 0 bases, and the junction held 3 bases outside the gene matches. The CDR3 covers 15 residues. Here immunoSEQ multiplex PCR was the method, and the copy in TCRdb shows in-frame clones only, minus some. The sample contains about 250,000 clones, roughly 80% of which appear only once. This receptor was obtained from an elderly woman with acute or convalescent COVID-19. The J gene is TRBJ1-3, the V gene TRBV3-1 (or the pseudogene TRBV3-2), with 7 bases aligning to TRBD1. The sample consisted of peripheral blood. The CDR3 sequence is CASSPGGPSGNTIYF. The CDR3 nucleotides are TGTGCCAGCAGCCCAGGGGGACCCTCTGGAAACACCATATATTTT.